The rows below give T cell receptor beta chains drawn from one sample of a study of T cells in Graves' hyperthyroidism and ophthalmopathy. TCRdb re-called the multiplex PCR reads with MiXCR, one entry per CDR3 protein. Of under 300,000 distinct CDR3 sequences listed, 13% to 15% are singletons. The sequencing sample was made of blood. The receptors stem from a woman in her forties or fifties with Graves' hyperthyroidism that later progressed to Graves' ophthalmopathy. CDR3s include the opening cysteine and the closing phenylalanine or tryptophan. Clone sizes are given selectively: once, few, many, or a class where the clone is expanded.

v_gene	j_gene	abundance	CDR3aa
TRBV6-2/TRBV6-3	TRBJ2-7	.	CASSYGTSGSIYEQYF
TRBV18	TRBJ2-1	many	CSSSPSSDPGANEQFF
TRBV19	TRBJ2-1	.	CASILRGEQFF
TRBV20-1	TRBJ2-2	many	CSAREPGQAGLFF
TRBV5-1	TRBJ2-3	many	CASSPRRRSGRATDTQYF
TRBV20-1	TRBJ1-2	.	CTVSTGRFDGYTF
TRBV6-5	TRBJ1-2	many	CASSYGRRDYGYTF
TRBV7-8	TRBJ2-7	.	CASSLTDRGRFYEQYF
TRBV6-5	TRBJ2-3	.	CASSYMVPSTDTQYF
TRBV28	TRBJ1-1	many	CASQGGRNTEAFF
TRBV29-1	TRBJ1-1	.	CSATDYEVSTEAFF
TRBV11-2	TRBJ1-1	many	CASSLHGSGTEAFF
TRBV29-1	TRBJ2-7	.	CSVESSLAGGPSYEQYF
TRBV27	TRBJ2-7	many	CASSRQGLSYEQYF
TRBV7-9	TRBJ2-7	.	CASSLDFNEQYF
TRBV6-4	TRBJ2-2	few	CASSPGQVETGELFF
TRBV28	TRBJ2-1	many	CASLVGLAGYNEQFF
TRBV28	TRBJ2-1	many	CASSLFPGFEEYNEQFF
TRBV27	TRBJ2-7	many	CASSLSLAGVIGAYEQYF
TRBV4-1	TRBJ2-5	.	CASSQNPLGRERAETQYF
TRBV20-1	TRBJ2-6	many	CSARQDASGANVLTF
TRBV7-6	TRBJ2-3	many	CASTQGAGRTDTQYF
TRBV20-1	TRBJ1-2	.	CSARDSDSGYGYTF
TRBV29-1	TRBJ2-1	many	CSVERQGKNNEQFF
TRBV2	TRBJ1-4	.	CASRGTAASEKLFF
TRBV5-5	TRBJ2-4	.	CASSPRTGIDIQYF
TRBV6-1	TRBJ2-4	.	CAPRRILDIQYF
TRBV28	TRBJ1-4	.	CASSWPGGPNEKLFF
TRBV2	TRBJ2-3	many	CASSELRLAVRGKDTQYF
TRBV14	TRBJ2-3	.	CASSLTRVAGGPDTQYF
TRBV5-1	TRBJ2-1	.	CASSGTTDQEQFF
TRBV5-1	TRBJ1-2	.	CASSLVVTGAGRGSYGYTF
TRBV2	TRBJ1-5	many	CASKGQVGVGQPQHF
TRBV7-6	TRBJ2-1	many	CASTRVPLGLAGVHEQFF
TRBV28	TRBJ2-7	.	CASSLSGGPGSYEQYF
TRBV28	TRBJ2-2	.	CASLLLGRRTGELFF
TRBV15	TRBJ2-7	.	CATSRDLAIAYEQYF
TRBV3-1	TRBJ1-6	many	CASSPLPRNSPLHF
TRBV28	TRBJ2-3	many	CASIFSGRGSTNTQYF
TRBV18	TRBJ2-3	many	CASSPNGRTDTQYF
TRBV9	TRBJ2-3	many	CASSDGPGLNTQYF
TRBV7-3	TRBJ2-1	many	CASSDQGGREQFF
TRBV24-1	TRBJ2-1	many	CATQGTSGIYNEQFF
TRBV25-1	TRBJ2-2	.	CASSHRLAGTGELFF
TRBV5-1	TRBJ1-1	many	CASSLEGAGGAFF